This TCR beta chain appears in the sequencing data of a study of human thymus T cells. The data were produced by immunoSEQ multiplex PCR, yet TCRdb's version contains in-frame clones alone and is incomplete. The data hold about 78,000 clones, with roughly 96% observed a single time. The CDR3 is made up of 18 amino acids. Thymic tissue was derived from resections collected during corrective heart surgery. This sequence was found in a boy in the first two years of life with a congenital heart defect but otherwise immunologically healthy. The sample consisted of thymus tissue. V usage is TRBV21-1 and J usage is TRBJ2-3; the D call in the table, TRBD2, was not verified against the DNA. TRBV21-1 constitutes a pseudogene. The CDR3 spells CASSKALGTSGIPDTQYF. The CDR3 nucleotides are TGTGCCAGCAGCAAAGCCCTAGGGACTAGCGGGATCCCAGATACGCAGTATTTT.